What follows are 22 T cell receptor beta chains derived from one specimen sequenced in a study of T cells after yellow fever vaccination. TCRdb re-analysed the 5' RACE reads in MiXCR, keeping a single row per CDR3 protein. The data show under 300,000 distinct CDR3 sequences, under 15% seen once. The source material was CD4+ T cells sorted from PBMCs, sampled 45 days after the yellow fever booster vaccination. Receptors originate from a young man who received the YFV17D yellow fever vaccine.

The V and J genes are TRBV6-1 and TRBJ2-4, with TRBD2 matching over 7 bases. Trimming removed 6 bases from V and 7 bases from J; junction bases left unmatched: 12. The germline V gene has CDR1 MNHNS and CDR2 SASEGT. The CDR3 spans 15 residues. The CDR3 sequence: CASSDRTSDSNIQYF. The CDR3 nucleotides read TGTGCCAGCAGCGACCGCACTAGCGATAGTAACATTCAGTACTTC.

This chain links TRBV15 with TRBJ2-7, with a tentative D call TRBD1 (5 bases). From germline, CDR1 is LNHNV and CDR2 YYDKDF (reference sequence). V lost 5 bases to trimming and J lost 2 bases, with 16 bases between them. The CDR3 sequence is 15 residues long. In DNA form, the CDR3 reads TGTGCCACCAGCGGTCTTCGGACATCCACCTACGAGCAGTACTTC. Amino acids: CATSGLRTSTYEQYF.

The rearrangement uses TRBV2 and TRBJ2-3; 8 nucleotides align to TRBD1. The CDR3 extends over 15 amino acids. V shed 7 bases and J 7 bases; nucleotides not matched to a gene: 13. Germline CDR1 is SNHLY and CDR2 is FYNNEI. The CDR3 region has the DNA TGTGCCAGCAATGCAGGACAGGGAAGGACTCATACGCAGTATTTT. It translates to CASNAGQGRTHTQYF. The full variable domain, in which reference TRBV2 and TRBJ2-3 provide the parts outside the CDR3, is EPEVTQTPSHQVTQMGQEVILRCVPISNHLYFYWYRQILGQKVEFLVSFYNNEISEKSEIFDDQFSVERPDGSNFTLKIRSTKLEDSAMYFCASNAGQGRTHTQYFGPGTRLTVL.

Here the CDR3 reads CASSRSQGAFQEQYF. In DNA, the CDR3 is TGTGCCAGCTCACGGAGCCAGGGGGCATTTCAAGAGCAGTACTTC. The V gene is TRBV18, the J gene TRBJ2-7; 8 positions match TRBD1. The germline gives CDR1 KGHSH, CDR2 LQKENI. This CDR3 comprises 15 residues. Trimming took 4 bases from V and 7 from J; bases not matched to a gene: 12. The whole variable domain, filled in from reference TRBV18 and TRBJ2-7, reads NAGVMQNPRHLVRRRGQEARLRCSPMKGHSHVYWYRQLPEEGLKFMVYLQKENIIDESGMPKERFSAEFPKEGPSILRIQQVVRGDSAAYFCASSRSQGAFQEQYFGPGTRLTVT.

This clonotype was found a few times. The chain employs TRBV27 and TRBJ2-7; D may be TRBD1 (6 bases). Germline-derived CDR1 and CDR2 are MNHEY and SMNVEV (reference sequence). The CDR3 covers 13 residues. Trimming removed 4 bases at V and 4 bases at J, with 11 bases between. The CDR3 reads CASSSKGTYEQYF. In DNA form, the CDR3 reads TGTGCCAGCAGTTCCAAAGGGACATACGAGCAGTACTTC.

There are a few counts of this clonotype. This CDR3 is CASSPGGVRNSPLHF. DNA of the CDR3: TGTGCCAGCAGCCCCGGGGGGGTTCGGAATTCACCCCTCCACTTT. The chain recombines TRBV7-2 with TRBJ1-6; D is possibly TRBD1 (5 bases). The CDR3 spans 15 residues. V was cut by 5 bases and J by 7 bases, with 15 bases left in between. Per germline, CDR1 SGHTA and CDR2 FQGNSA.

This clonotype has just a few counts. The chain combines TRBV5-1 with TRBJ2-5; D assignment may be TRBD1 or TRBD2 (5 bases each). The length of the CDR3 is 15 residues. CDR1 and CDR2 from the germline V gene are SGHRS and YFSETQ. The germline V and J ends were trimmed by 4 bases and 5 bases, with 18 bases remaining between them. This chain's CDR3 is CASSIVPGPQETQYF. DNA of the CDR3: TGCGCCAGCAGCATCGTACCGGGGCCTCAGGAGACCCAGTACTTC.

This clonotype was detected only a few times. The chain employs TRBV6-2 or TRBV6-3 and TRBJ1-2; D is undetermined. The germline V and J ends were trimmed by 5 bases and 8 bases, with 9 bases remaining between them. CDR1 MNHEY and CDR2 SVGEGT come from the germline V gene. The CDR3 is 11 amino acids. CDR3 protein: CASSRLQGYTF. CDR3 DNA: TGTGCCAGCAGTCGATTACAAGGCTACACCTTC.

This clonotype was picked up many times. The chain combines TRBV12-3 or TRBV12-4 with TRBJ2-4, with TRBD2 as a possible D gene (5 bases). This CDR3 has 13 amino acids. Between the trimmed V and J ends, which lost 7 bases and 8 bases, there was a span of 15 bases. CDR3 loop: CASTRTGGDIQYF. CDR3 nucleotide sequence: TGTGCCAGCACCCGGACTGGTGGAGACATTCAGTACTTC.

There are a few counts of this clonotype. The chain carries TRBV7-2 and TRBJ2-5; possible D gene TRBD1, 5 bases. This CDR3 is built from 14 residues. The ends were cut back, 1 base at V and 4 bases at J, with 10 bases in the middle. Germline CDR1 SGHTA, CDR2 FQGNSA. CDR3 sequence reads: CASSLVPGPETQYF. CDR3 nucleotides: TGTGCCAGCAGCTTAGTCCCAGGGCCAGAGACCCAGTACTTC.

CDR3 sequence reads: CSVLAEPSYNEQFF. The CDR3 nucleotides read TGCAGCGTACTAGCGGAACCCTCCTACAATGAGCAGTTCTTC. The rearrangement joins TRBV29-1 to TRBJ2-1; 8 nucleotides match TRBD2. V trimming: 6 bases; J trimming: 0 bases; junction bases outside the gene matches: 4. Germline CDR1 SQVTM, CDR2 ANQGSEA. The CDR3 totals 14 residues.

This chain joins TRBV6-1 and TRBJ2-1; 12 bases align to TRBD2. The germline gives CDR1 MNHNS, CDR2 SASEGT. V trimming: 8 bases; J trimming: 9 bases; junction bases outside the gene matches: 20. This CDR3 region has 18 residues. CDR3 DNA sequence: TGTGCCAGCCATGGGGGACTAGCGGGTCTCCTAAGGGGGCGTGAGCAGTTCTTC. Encoded protein: CASHGGLAGLLRGREQFF.

In this sample, this clonotype turned up a few times. The CDR3 spells CASSPVGQRDTGELFF. The CDR3 DNA is TGTGCCAGCAGCCCTGTGGGACAGAGAGACACCGGGGAGCTGTTTTTT. The J gene is TRBJ2-2, the V gene TRBV5-6; 7 positions agree with TRBD1. Germline V gene data show CDR1 as SGHDT and CDR2 as YYEEEE. The junction had 9 bases not matched to a gene; V was cut back by 4 bases and J by 3 bases. The CDR3 is 16 residues long. Variable domain in full (rest from reference TRBV5-6 and TRBJ2-2): DAGVTQSPTHLIKTRGQQVTLRCSPKSGHDTVSWYQQALGQGPQFIFQYYEEEERQRGNFPDRFSGHQFPNYSSELNVNALLLGDSALYLCASSPVGQRDTGELFFGEGSRLTVL.

The V gene is TRBV12-3 or TRBV12-4, the J gene TRBJ2-2, with D maybe TRBD2 (6 bases). This CDR3 spans 15 amino acids. Trimming removed 5 bases at V and 4 bases at J, with 14 bases between. This chain's CDR3 is CASSPPGTPTGELFF. The CDR3 bases are TGTGCCAGCAGTCCACCCGGGACTCCCACCGGGGAGCTGTTTTTT.

The DNA of the CDR3 is TGTGCCAGCAGTTACGGAGGCTACAATGAGCAGTTCTTC. Translated, it gives CASSYGGYNEQFF. This chain links TRBV6-2 or TRBV6-3 with TRBJ2-1, with D tentatively TRBD2 (5 bases). The CDR3 loop spans 13 amino acids. Trimming cost V 2 bases and J 3 bases, with 5 bases left between them. In germline, CDR1 is MNHEY, CDR2 SVGEGT.

The genes are TRBV12-3 or TRBV12-4 and TRBJ2-1, with no clear D. This CDR3 is built from 13 residues. The ends were cut back, 7 bases at V and 2 bases at J, with 9 bases in the middle. The CDR3 DNA follows: TGTGCCAGCACCTACGGCACCTACAATGAGCAGTTCTTC. Translated, it gives CASTYGTYNEQFF.

Only a few counts were recorded for this clonotype. This sequence joins TRBV14 and TRBJ2-1; maybe TRBD1 (6 bases). Germline V CDR1 and CDR2: SGHDN, FVKESK. This CDR3 contains 13 residues. V was pared by 4 bases and J by 9 bases, with 13 bases between. The CDR3 bases are TGTGCCAGCAGCCGCCAAATAGGGGGTGAGCAGTTCTTC. The encoded protein is CASSRQIGGEQFF.

The CDR3 spells CASSRRLAGSNTGELFF. The CDR3 DNA is TGCGCCAGCAGCCGACGACTAGCGGGTTCGAACACCGGGGAGCTGTTTTTT. The rearrangement uses TRBV5-1 and TRBJ2-2, with TRBD2 identical over 10 bases. Trimming at V came to 4 bases and at J to 0 bases, leaving 6 bases not matched to a gene. The CDR3 length is 17 residues. In germline, CDR1 is SGHRS, CDR2 YFSETQ.

The rearrangement joins TRBV29-1 to TRBJ2-5; 7 bases agree with TRBD1. V lost 7 bases to trimming and J lost 1 base; unmatched junction nucleotides: 12. Germline loops: CDR1 SQVTM, CDR2 ANQGSEA. CDR3 size: 15 residues. Written as DNA, the CDR3 is TGCAGCGCCCGGCTAGGACAGGCCCTCCAAGAGACCCAGTACTTC. It specifies CSARLGQALQETQYF.

The rearrangement uses TRBV20-1 and TRBJ2-7; D is possibly TRBD2 (5 bases). The CDR3 has 13 residues. Between the trimmed V and J ends, which lost 3 bases and 5 bases, there was a span of 14 bases. Germline values: CDR1 DFQATT, CDR2 SNEGSKA (reference sequence). The CDR3 is CSASRGSLDEQYF. The CDR3 DNA is TGCAGTGCTAGTCGAGGGAGTCTAGACGAGCAGTACTTC.

This clonotype turned up a few times. The gene calls are TRBV5-1 and TRBJ2-5, with TRBD1 as a possible D gene (6 bases). The V gene's germline CDR1 is SGHRS and CDR2 YFSETQ. The CDR3 has 15 residues. The V end lost 0 bases, the J end lost 3 bases, and 12 bases lay between the germline ends. The CDR3 region has the DNA TGCGCCAGCAGCTTGGGCAGAGGGGGAGAAGAGACCCAGTACTTC. Translating it yields CASSLGRGGEETQYF.

V gene TRBV28 combines with J gene TRBJ1-4; 7 bases are shared with TRBD1. Unmatched junction bases numbered 3, after V lost 2 bases and J lost 6 bases. The CDR3 is 14 amino acids. Germline V gene data show CDR1 as MDHEN and CDR2 as SYDVKM. CDR3 DNA: TGTGCCAGCAGTTTACCCGGGACAGATGAAAAACTGTTTTTT. Translated, it gives CASSLPGTDEKLFF. Full variable domain (remainder filled in from reference TRBV28 and TRBJ1-4): DVKVTQSSRYLVKRTGEKVFLECVQDMDHENMFWYRQDPGLGLRLIYFSYDVKMKEKGDIPEGYSVSREKKERFSLILESASTNQTSMYLCASSLPGTDEKLFFGSGTQLSVL.